This T cell receptor (beta chain) was sequenced during a study of blood T cell repertoires in COVID-19. On the study more broadly: The cDNA or gDNA used as material had been derived from T cells, B-cell-depleted T cells, or PBMCs.

In the study's own analysis: From reference gene primer amplification, estimates of nucleated cell counts were derived. Clones were sequenced by immunoSEQ multiplex PCR, and TCRdb holds only the in-frame ones, with some missing. V and J calls and clone size are those listed in that table; D and trimming were worked out from the DNA. The repertoire consists of 200,000 to 250,000 clones, with about 91% occurring once and the leading ten covering approximately 6%. The CDR3 has 15 residues. V shed 6 bases, J shed 5 bases, and the junction held 5 bases outside the gene matches. CDR1 is SGDLS, CDR2 YYNGEE, per germline. In Seattle, patients joined the study during active infection and were tracked longitudinally.

The chain carries TRBV9 and TRBJ2-3, with TRBD2 identical over 14 bases. The sample taken for sequencing was peripheral blood. The source of this sequence is a young woman with COVID-19, enrolled during active disease. CDR3 in amino acids: CASTTGTSGRDTQYF. Here the CDR3 DNA reads TGTGCCAGCACCACCGGGACTAGCGGGAGAGATACGCAGTATTTT.